These 23 T cell receptor beta chains originate from one sample sequenced in a study of blood T cell repertoires in COVID-19. Method: immunoSEQ multiplex PCR; TCRdb's copy keeps in-frame clones and lacks some. The repertoire consists of over 250,000 clones, with around nine tenths occurring once and the leading ten covering approximately 13%. The specimen was peripheral blood. The receptors here all came from a woman aged 60-75 years with acute or convalescent COVID-19.

The rearrangement links TRBV9 to TRBJ2-2; 9 bases map to TRBD1. J was trimmed by 4 bases and V by 0 bases; bases with no gene match: 13. CDR1 is SGDLS, CDR2 YYNGEE, per germline. CDR3 length: 19 amino acids. CDR3 in DNA: TGTGCCAGCAGCGTAGGTCTACTGGCGGGACAGGGAACCACCGGGGAGCTGTTTTTT. Encoded protein: CASSVGLLAGQGTTGELFF. Using reference TRBV9 and TRBJ2-2 for the parts outside the CDR3, the full variable domain is DSGVTQTPKHLITATGQRVTLRCSPRSGDLSVYWYQQSLDQGLQFLIQYYNGEERAKGNILERFSAQQFPDLHSELNLSSLELGDSALYFCASSVGLLAGQGTTGELFFGEGSRLTVL.

The CDR3 nucleotides are TGTGCCAGCAGCCAAAGGACAGGGATAGGCGAAAAACTGTTTTTT. Its protein is CASSQRTGIGEKLFF. The gene calls are TRBV3-1 (or the pseudogene TRBV3-2) and TRBJ1-4; 8 bases align to TRBD1. This CDR3 comprises 15 residues. V lost 2 bases, J lost 8 bases, and 7 bases stayed unmatched. Germline V lookup: CDR1 LGHDT, CDR2 YNNKEL (reference sequence).

The chain joins TRBV7-2 to TRBJ2-1; 8 bases are a match to TRBD2. The junction had 6 bases not matched to a gene; V was cut back by 4 bases and J by 1 base. In germline, CDR1 is SGHTA, CDR2 FQGNSA. The CDR3 contains 16 residues. CDR3 sequence reads: CASSSSASGSYNEQFF. In DNA, the CDR3 is TGTGCCAGCAGCTCGTCAGCTAGCGGGTCCTACAATGAGCAGTTCTTC.

This chain uses TRBV29-1 with TRBJ1-2; D is perhaps TRBD1 (6 bases). The CDR3 spans 11 residues. Germline V gene lookup returns CDR1 SQVTM and CDR2 ANQGSEA. V was shortened by 8 bases and J by 7 bases, with 14 bases between the two germline ends. The CDR3 spells CSLGTRAGYTF. For the CDR3, the DNA is TGCAGCCTAGGGACACGGGCTGGCTACACCTTC.

V gene TRBV7-3 combines with J gene TRBJ2-2, with 12 bases identical to TRBD2. Germline V gene sequence: CDR1 SGHTA, CDR2 FQGTGA. The CDR3 is 17 amino acids. J gave up 7 bases and V 4 bases, and 10 bases lay outside the gene matches. This chain's CDR3 is CASSSRTSGASLGELFF. The CDR3, as DNA: TGTGCCAGCAGCTCCCGGACTAGCGGGGCCAGCCTCGGGGAGCTGTTTTTT.

The chain employs TRBV6-6 and TRBJ1-2; 7 positions match TRBD1. The CDR3 extends over 15 amino acids. Germline V gene lookup returns CDR1 MNHNY and CDR2 SVGAGI (reference sequence). Trimming cost V 5 bases and J 2 bases; bases outside gene matches: 8. CDR3 DNA sequence: TGTGCCAGCAGTCAGAAACAGGGGAAAAACTATGGCTACACCTTC. Encoded protein: CASSQKQGKNYGYTF.

The chain is built from TRBV7-9 and TRBJ2-3; 14 nucleotides agree with TRBD2. This CDR3 has 17 amino acids. The J segment lost 0 bases and the V segment lost 5 bases, leaving 4 bases of the junction unmatched. Germline V gives CDR1 SEHNR, CDR2 FQNEAQ (reference sequence). CDR3 region: CASSPRTSGGSTDTQYF. The CDR3, as DNA: TGTGCCAGCAGCCCCCGGACTAGCGGGGGGAGCACAGATACGCAGTATTTT.

The chain carries TRBV19 and TRBJ1-2; 8 bases fit TRBD1. Germline CDR1 reads LNHDA; CDR2 reads SQIVND (reference sequence). V lost 6 bases and J lost 4; bases outside the gene matches: 10. This CDR3 has 15 residues. The CDR3 nucleotides read TGTGCCAGTAGGAAGGACAGGGTTGGCTCCTATGGCTACACCTTC. This sequence encodes CASRKDRVGSYGYTF. Full variable domain (rest looked up from reference TRBV19 and TRBJ1-2): DGGITQSPKYLFRKEGQNVTLSCEQNLNHDAMYWYRQDPGQGLRLIYYSQIVNDFQKGDIAEGYSVSREKKESFPLTVTSAQKNPTAFYLCASRKDRVGSYGYTFGSGTRLTVV.

This clone was counted a single time. This rearrangement joins TRBV4-1 to TRBJ2-2; D gene uncertain. Germline lookup yields CDR1 MGHRA and CDR2 YSYEKL. Trimming cost V 0 bases and J 5 bases, with 13 bases left between them. The CDR3 has 16 residues. The CDR3 DNA follows: TGCGCCAGCAGCCAAGAGCGTTCGCCTATTACCGGGGAGCTGTTTTTT. It encodes CASSQERSPITGELFF.

V gene TRBV6-4 combines with J gene TRBJ2-5, with TRBD1 matching 11 bases. Germline V CDR1 and CDR2: MRHNA, SNTAGT. The J segment lost 4 bases and the V segment lost 2 bases, leaving 6 bases of the junction unmatched. This CDR3 comprises 16 residues. The CDR3 is CASSDRTGGGRETQYF. The CDR3 region has the DNA TGTGCCAGCAGTGACCGGACAGGGGGCGGGCGAGAGACCCAGTACTTC.

Turning to this clone: A junction boundary mismatches the germline segment, possibly from a read error. The chain couples TRBV3-1 (or the pseudogene TRBV3-2) to TRBJ2-7; TRBD1 matches at 7 bases. The CDR3 covers 12 residues. CDR1 is LGHDT and CDR2 is YNNKEL in the germline V gene (reference sequence). The CDR3 region is CASRGSSYEQYF. The CDR3 nucleotides are TGTGCTAGCAGGGGGAGCTCCTACGAGCAGTACTTC.

This rearrangement joins TRBV6-5 to TRBJ2-3; 9 bases agree with TRBD1. Germline lookup yields CDR1 MNHEY and CDR2 SVGAGI. V was clipped by 6 bases and J by 0 bases; unmatched bases: 4. There are 15 residues in the CDR3. The DNA for the CDR3 is TGTGCCAGCAGATCTACAGGGGGCAGCACAGATACGCAGTATTTT. Translation gives CASRSTGGSTDTQYF.

This clone has only one observation. V is TRBV28 and J is TRBJ1-2; TRBD1 might be the D (6 bases). The CDR3 is 13 residues long. Trimming cost V 8 bases and J 2 bases, with 12 bases left between them. The V gene's germline CDR1 is MDHEN and CDR2 SYDVKM. The CDR3 region has the DNA TGTGCCAGCTTCAGGGGTCCCAACTATGGCTACACCTTC. Protein product: CASFRGPNYGYTF.

The V call is TRBV19, the J call TRBJ2-7; D may be TRBD2 (5 bases). Germline values: CDR1 LNHDA, CDR2 SQIVND (reference sequence). This CDR3 is built from 16 residues. Trimming took off 3 bases at V and 3 bases at J, with 18 bases between the two ends. The DNA for the CDR3 is TGTGCCAGTAGTATGTATTTGCCCTCTGGAGGCTACGAGCAGTACTTC. Translation gives CASSMYLPSGGYEQYF. The whole variable domain, filled in from reference TRBV19 and TRBJ2-7, reads DGGITQSPKYLFRKEGQNVTLSCEQNLNHDAMYWYRQDPGQGLRLIYYSQIVNDFQKGDIAEGYSVSREKKESFPLTVTSAQKNPTAFYLCASSMYLPSGGYEQYFGPGTRLTVT.

In its sample, this clone was seen once. The chain carries TRBV2 and TRBJ1-2, with TRBD1 as a possible D gene (5 bases). The germline V and J ends were trimmed by 7 bases and 7 bases, with 13 bases remaining between them. CDR1 is SNHLY, CDR2 FYNNEI, per germline. The length of the CDR3 is 12 residues. This CDR3 is CASTEDSAGYTF. As DNA, the CDR3 is TGTGCCAGCACCGAAGACAGCGCTGGCTACACCTTC.

The CDR3 coding sequence is TGCGCCAGCAGCCGCACGGGAGATATGAACACTGAAGCTTTCTTT. This gives the protein CASSRTGDMNTEAFF. The chain combines TRBV5-1 with TRBJ1-1; D uncertain. This CDR3 region has 15 residues. Germline assignment: CDR1 SGHRS and CDR2 YFSETQ. Trimming stripped 4 bases from V and 0 bases from J, with 13 bases between. Using reference TRBV5-1 and TRBJ1-1 for the parts outside the CDR3, the full variable domain is KAGVTQTPRYLIKTRGQQVTLSCSPISGHRSVSWYQQTPGQGLQFLFEYFSETQRNKGNFPGRFSGRQFSNSRSEMNVSTLELGDSALYLCASSRTGDMNTEAFFGQGTRLTVV.

J is TRBJ2-2 and V is TRBV5-1; no clear D gene. CDR3 length equals 15 residues. V lost 0 bases to trimming and J lost 6 bases, with 12 bases between them. Looked up from germline, CDR1 is SGHRS and CDR2 is YFSETQ. DNA of the CDR3: TGCGCCAGCAGCTTGGGACAATTTAGAGCCGGGGAGCTGTTTTTT. Its translation is CASSLGQFRAGELFF. The whole variable domain, remainder taken from reference TRBV5-1 and TRBJ2-2, is KAGVTQTPRYLIKTRGQQVTLSCSPISGHRSVSWYQQTPGQGLQFLFEYFSETQRNKGNFPGRFSGRQFSNSRSEMNVSTLELGDSALYLCASSLGQFRAGELFFGEGSRLTVL.

The V gene is TRBV7-9, the J gene TRBJ1-6; D perhaps matches TRBD1 (6 bases). CDR3 length: 13 residues. V lost 6 bases and J 6 bases, leaving 9 bases between the germline ends. The germline V gene encodes CDR1 SEHNR and CDR2 FQNEAQ (reference sequence). The CDR3 bases are TGTGCCAGCAGGGACAGAACTAATTCACCCCTCCACTTT. Translated: CASRDRTNSPLHF.

This clone was picked up one time. The chain is built from TRBV6-1 and TRBJ1-2; possibly TRBD1 for D (5 bases). Between the trimmed V and J ends, which lost 1 base and 1 base, there was a span of 10 bases. Germline CDR1 is MNHNS and CDR2 is SASEGT. This CDR3 is built from 15 residues. The CDR3 region is CASSEGTPGNYGYTF. The CDR3 DNA is TGTGCCAGCAGTGAAGGGACACCGGGTAACTATGGCTACACCTTC.

This clone was observed a single time. This chain uses TRBV27 with TRBJ2-7, with D perhaps TRBD2 (5 bases). The germline gives CDR1 MNHEY, CDR2 SMNVEV (reference sequence). V shed 8 bases and J shed 1 base, with 12 bases lying between them. The CDR3 consists of 13 residues. For the CDR3, the DNA is TGTGCCAGCGGAAGCGGTCGATCCTACGAGCAGTACTTC. Encoded protein: CASGSGRSYEQYF.

The chain links TRBV6-5 to TRBJ2-7; perhaps TRBD1 as D (5 bases). Germline values: CDR1 MNHEY, CDR2 SVGAGI. The CDR3 runs to 13 residues. V gave up 1 base and J gave up 4 bases, with 8 bases separating them. The CDR3, as DNA: TGTGCCAGCAGTTACTTTAGGGGATACGAGCAGTACTTC. It yields the protein CASSYFRGYEQYF.

This chain uses TRBV7-9 with TRBJ1-2; perhaps TRBD1 as D (6 bases). Deletions cut 5 bases from V and 0 bases from J, with 13 bases between. The CDR3 runs 15 residues. Germline V gene lookup returns CDR1 SEHNR and CDR2 FQNEAQ (reference sequence). As DNA, the CDR3 is TGTGCCAGCAGCGAGAACAGGGCCACTAACTATGGCTACACCTTC. Translation gives CASSENRATNYGYTF.

The chain recombines TRBV4-1 with TRBJ1-1; the D is unclear. CDR1 and CDR2 from the germline V gene are MGHRA and YSYEKL. CDR3 length: 15 residues. V shed 2 bases and J shed 5 bases, with 15 bases lying between them. This chain's CDR3 is CASSQREQRGTEAFF. The DNA for the CDR3 is TGCGCCAGCAGCCAACGGGAGCAACGGGGAACTGAAGCTTTCTTT.